Below, one TCR beta chain is given with its context. There were TCR beta CDR3 regions amplified from RNA transcripts. Researchers ran a first-round RT-PCR on the TCR CDR3 using the HTBI primer set. MiXCR, run by TCRdb on the multiplex PCR reads, gives a single entry per CDR3 protein. This sample has hundreds of thousands of distinct CDR3 sequences; 18% occur once, and the top ten carry 16%. The CDR3 sequence is 16 residues long. Trimming cost V 0 bases and J 0 bases, with 12 bases left between them. Germline CDR1 and CDR2: SGHKS and YYEKEE (reference sequence). The sample originates from a study of T cells in Graves' hyperthyroidism and ophthalmopathy.

This TCR came from a woman in her forties or fifties with Graves' hyperthyroidism that later progressed to Graves' ophthalmopathy. Source material: blood. The V and J genes are TRBV5-5 and TRBJ1-1; D call uncertain. The chain's CDR3 is CASSLGNSPMNTEAFF. CDR3 nucleotides: TGTGCCAGCAGCTTGGGGAACAGTCCTATGAACACTGAAGCTTTCTTT. Supplemented by reference TRBV5-5 and TRBJ1-1, the full variable domain reads DAGVTQSPTHLIKTRGQQVTLRCSPISGHKSVSWYQQVLGQGPQFIFQYYEKEERGRGNFPDRFSARQFPNYSSELNVNALLLGDSALYLCASSLGNSPMNTEAFFGQGTRLTVV.